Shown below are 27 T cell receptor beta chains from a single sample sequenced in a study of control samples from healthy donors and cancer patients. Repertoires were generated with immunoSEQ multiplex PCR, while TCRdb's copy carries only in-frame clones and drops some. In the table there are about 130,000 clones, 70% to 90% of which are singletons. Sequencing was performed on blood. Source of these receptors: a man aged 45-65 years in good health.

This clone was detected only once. The CDR3 nucleotides read TGCGCCAGCAGCTTGGGACAGGGAAACTATGGCTACACCTTC. Its protein product is CASSLGQGNYGYTF. The V and J genes are TRBV5-1 and TRBJ1-2; 7 positions agree with TRBD1. Trimming removed 0 bases from V and 2 bases from J; junction bases left unmatched: 1. Germline CDR1 and CDR2: SGHRS and YFSETQ. There are 14 residues in the CDR3.

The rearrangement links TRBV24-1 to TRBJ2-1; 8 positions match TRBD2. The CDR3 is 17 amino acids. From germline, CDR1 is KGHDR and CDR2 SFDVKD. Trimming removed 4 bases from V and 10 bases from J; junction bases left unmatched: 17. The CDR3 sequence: CATSEPGLGSNTREQFF. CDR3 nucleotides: TGTGCCACCAGTGAACCGGGACTAGGATCGAACACAAGGGAGCAGTTCTTC.

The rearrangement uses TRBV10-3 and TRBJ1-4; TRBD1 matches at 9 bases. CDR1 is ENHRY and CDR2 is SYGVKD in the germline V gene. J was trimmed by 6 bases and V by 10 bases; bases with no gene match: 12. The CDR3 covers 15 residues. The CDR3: CATALNRDRDEKLFF. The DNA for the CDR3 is TGTGCCACCGCCCTAAACCGGGACAGGGATGAAAAACTGTTTTTT.

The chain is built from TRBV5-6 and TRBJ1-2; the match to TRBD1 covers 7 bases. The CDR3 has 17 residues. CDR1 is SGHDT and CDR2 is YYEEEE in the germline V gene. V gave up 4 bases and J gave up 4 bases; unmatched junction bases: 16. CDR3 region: CASSPMGTVAKSYGYTF. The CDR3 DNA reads TGTGCCAGCAGCCCCATGGGGACAGTAGCTAAGAGCTATGGCTACACCTTC.

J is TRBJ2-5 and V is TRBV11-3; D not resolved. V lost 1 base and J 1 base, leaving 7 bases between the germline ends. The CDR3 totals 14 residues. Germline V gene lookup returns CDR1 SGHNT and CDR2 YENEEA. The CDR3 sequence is CASSLVMGQETQYF. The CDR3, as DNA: TGTGCCAGCAGCTTAGTCATGGGCCAAGAGACCCAGTACTTC. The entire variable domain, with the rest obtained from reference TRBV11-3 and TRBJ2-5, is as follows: EAGVVQSPRYKIIEKKQPVAFWCNPISGHNTLYWYLQNLGQGPELLIRYENEEAVDDSQLPKDRFSAERLKGVDSTLKIQPAELGDSAVYLCASSLVMGQETQYFGPGTRLLVL.

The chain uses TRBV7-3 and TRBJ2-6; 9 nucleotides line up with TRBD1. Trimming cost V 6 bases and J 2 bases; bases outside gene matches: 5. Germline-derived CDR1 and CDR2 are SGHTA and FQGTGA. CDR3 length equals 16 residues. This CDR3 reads CASRSTGGAGANVLTF. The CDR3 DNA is TGTGCCAGCAGGAGTACAGGGGGCGCTGGGGCCAACGTCCTGACTTTC.

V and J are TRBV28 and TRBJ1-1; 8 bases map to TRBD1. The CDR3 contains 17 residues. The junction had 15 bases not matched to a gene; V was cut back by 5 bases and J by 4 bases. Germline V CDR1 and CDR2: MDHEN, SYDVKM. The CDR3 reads CASSTPYRTGSGTEAFF. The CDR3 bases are TGTGCCAGCAGTACTCCTTACAGGACAGGGTCGGGCACTGAAGCTTTCTTT.

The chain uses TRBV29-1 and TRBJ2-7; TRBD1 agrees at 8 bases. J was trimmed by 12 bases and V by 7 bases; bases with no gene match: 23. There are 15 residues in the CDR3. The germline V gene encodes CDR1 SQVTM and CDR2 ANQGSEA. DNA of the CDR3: TGCAGCGCCGTTCCCCAGGGGGCCCTCCGGGGTGGGGCGTACTTC. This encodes CSAVPQGALRGGAYF.

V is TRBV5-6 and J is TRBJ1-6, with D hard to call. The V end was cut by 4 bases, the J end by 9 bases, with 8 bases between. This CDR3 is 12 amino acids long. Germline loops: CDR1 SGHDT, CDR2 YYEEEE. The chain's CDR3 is CASSRDLSPLHF. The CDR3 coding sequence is TGTGCCAGCAGCCGCGACCTTTCACCCCTCCACTTT.

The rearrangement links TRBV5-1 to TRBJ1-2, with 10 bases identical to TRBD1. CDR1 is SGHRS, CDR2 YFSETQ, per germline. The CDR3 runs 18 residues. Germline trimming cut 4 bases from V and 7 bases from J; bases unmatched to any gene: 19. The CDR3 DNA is TGCGCCAGCAGCCCGTATTCGTCTCGGGACAGGGGAACAGGTGGCTACACCTTC. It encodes CASSPYSSRDRGTGGYTF.

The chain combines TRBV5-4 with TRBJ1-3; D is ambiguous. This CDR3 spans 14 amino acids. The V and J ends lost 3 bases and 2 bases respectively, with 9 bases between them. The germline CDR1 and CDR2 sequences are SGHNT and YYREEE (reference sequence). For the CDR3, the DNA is TGTGCCAGCAGCTACGAAGCGACTGGAAACACCATATATTTT. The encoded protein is CASSYEATGNTIYF.

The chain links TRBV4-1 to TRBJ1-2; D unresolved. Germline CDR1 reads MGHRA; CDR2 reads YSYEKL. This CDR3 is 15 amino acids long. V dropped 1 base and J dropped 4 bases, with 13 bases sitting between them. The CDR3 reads CASSQVSVASYGYTF. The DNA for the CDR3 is TGCGCCAGCAGCCAAGTGAGCGTGGCGAGCTATGGCTACACCTTC.

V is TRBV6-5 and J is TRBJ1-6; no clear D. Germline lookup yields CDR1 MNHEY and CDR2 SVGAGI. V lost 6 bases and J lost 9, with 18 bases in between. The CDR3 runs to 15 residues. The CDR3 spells CASRRNKGEGSPLHF. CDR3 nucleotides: TGTGCCAGCAGACGGAACAAGGGAGAGGGTTCACCCCTCCACTTT.

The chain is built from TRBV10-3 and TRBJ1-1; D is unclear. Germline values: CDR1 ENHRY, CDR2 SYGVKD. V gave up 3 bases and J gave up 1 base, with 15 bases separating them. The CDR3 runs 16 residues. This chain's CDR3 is CAISDYTARGNTEAFF. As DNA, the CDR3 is TGTGCCATCAGTGATTACACAGCGCGTGGGAACACTGAAGCTTTCTTT.

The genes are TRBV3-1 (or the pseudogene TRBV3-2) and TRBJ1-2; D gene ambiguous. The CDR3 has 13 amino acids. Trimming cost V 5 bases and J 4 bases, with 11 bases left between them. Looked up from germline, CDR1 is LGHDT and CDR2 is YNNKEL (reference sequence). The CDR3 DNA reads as TGTGCCAGCAGCTTGACACCATCCTATGGCTACACCTTC. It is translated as CASSLTPSYGYTF.

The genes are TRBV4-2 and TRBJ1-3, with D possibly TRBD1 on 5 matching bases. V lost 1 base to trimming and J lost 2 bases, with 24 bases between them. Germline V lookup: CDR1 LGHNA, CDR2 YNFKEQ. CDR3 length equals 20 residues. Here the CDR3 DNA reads TGTGCCAGCAGCCAAGTAGGGAGGGGCAGGGTTCAACGCACTGGAAACACCATATATTTT. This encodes CASSQVGRGRVQRTGNTIYF.

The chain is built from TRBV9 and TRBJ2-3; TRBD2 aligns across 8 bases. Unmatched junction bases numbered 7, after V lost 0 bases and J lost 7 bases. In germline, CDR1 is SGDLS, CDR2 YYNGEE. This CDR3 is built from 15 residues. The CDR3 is CASSVAGGGPNTQYF. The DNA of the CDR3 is TGTGCCAGCAGCGTAGCGGGCGGGGGGCCGAATACGCAGTATTTT.

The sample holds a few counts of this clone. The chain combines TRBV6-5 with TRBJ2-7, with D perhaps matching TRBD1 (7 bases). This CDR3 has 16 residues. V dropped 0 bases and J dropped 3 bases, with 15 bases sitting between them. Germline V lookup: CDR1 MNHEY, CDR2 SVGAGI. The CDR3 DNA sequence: TGTGCCAGCAGTTACTCGACAGGGACGGAGGGCTACGAGCAGTACTTC. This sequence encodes CASSYSTGTEGYEQYF.

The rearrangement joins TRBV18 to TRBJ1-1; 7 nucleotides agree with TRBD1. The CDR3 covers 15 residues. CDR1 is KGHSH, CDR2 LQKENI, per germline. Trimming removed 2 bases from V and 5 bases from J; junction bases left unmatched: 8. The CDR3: CASSPGLDRATEAFF. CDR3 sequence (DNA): TGTGCCAGCTCACCAGGATTAGACAGGGCGACTGAAGCTTTCTTT.

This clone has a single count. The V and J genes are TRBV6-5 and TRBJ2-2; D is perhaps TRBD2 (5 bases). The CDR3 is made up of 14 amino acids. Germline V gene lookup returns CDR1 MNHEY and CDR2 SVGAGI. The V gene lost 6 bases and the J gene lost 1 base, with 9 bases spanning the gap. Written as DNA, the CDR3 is TGTGCCAGCAGAATAAGCGGGAACACCGGGGAGCTGTTTTTT. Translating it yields CASRISGNTGELFF.

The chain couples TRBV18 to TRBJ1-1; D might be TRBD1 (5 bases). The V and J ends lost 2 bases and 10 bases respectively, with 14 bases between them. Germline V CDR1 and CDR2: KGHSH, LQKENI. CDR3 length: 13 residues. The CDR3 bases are TGTGCCAGCTCACCAGGCAGGGTGGATGGAGCTTTCTTT. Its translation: CASSPGRVDGAFF.

CDR3 loop: CATSDKIRGAEQFF. The DNA for the CDR3 is TGTGCCACCAGTGATAAAATACGGGGAGCGGAGCAGTTCTTC. J is TRBJ2-1 and V is TRBV24-1, with a possible D match to TRBD2 (5 bases). V lost 3 bases, J lost 10 bases, and 15 bases lay in between. CDR1 KGHDR and CDR2 SFDVKD come from the germline V gene. This CDR3 contains 14 residues.

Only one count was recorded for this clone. Here the CDR3 DNA reads TGCGCCAGCAGTGAGTCGCCCGGGGAGCTGTTTTTT. Translating gives CASSESPGELFF. The chain joins TRBV10-1 to TRBJ2-2, with no clear D. In germline, CDR1 is WNHNN, CDR2 SYGVQD (reference sequence). The CDR3 consists of 12 residues. Trimming left V 0 bases short and J 6 bases short, with 2 bases between.

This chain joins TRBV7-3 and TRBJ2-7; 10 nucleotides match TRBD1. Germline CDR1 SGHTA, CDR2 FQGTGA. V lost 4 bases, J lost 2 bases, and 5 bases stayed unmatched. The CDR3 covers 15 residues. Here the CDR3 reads CASSSGQGTAYEQYF. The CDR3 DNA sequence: TGTGCCAGCAGCTCGGGACAGGGGACGGCCTACGAGCAGTACTTC.

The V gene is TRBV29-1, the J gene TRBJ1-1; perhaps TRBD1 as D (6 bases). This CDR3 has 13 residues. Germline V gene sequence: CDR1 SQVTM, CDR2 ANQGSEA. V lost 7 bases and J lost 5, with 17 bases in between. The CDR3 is CSAPPGARTEAFF. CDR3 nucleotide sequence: TGCAGCGCCCCTCCGGGGGCGAGAACTGAAGCTTTCTTT.

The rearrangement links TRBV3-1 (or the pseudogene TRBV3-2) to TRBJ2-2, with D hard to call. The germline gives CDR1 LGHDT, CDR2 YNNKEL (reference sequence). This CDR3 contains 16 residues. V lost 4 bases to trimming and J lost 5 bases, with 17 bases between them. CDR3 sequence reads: CASSPRASTRTGELFF. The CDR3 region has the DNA TGTGCCAGCAGCCCCCGGGCTTCAACTCGGACCGGGGAGCTGTTTTTT.

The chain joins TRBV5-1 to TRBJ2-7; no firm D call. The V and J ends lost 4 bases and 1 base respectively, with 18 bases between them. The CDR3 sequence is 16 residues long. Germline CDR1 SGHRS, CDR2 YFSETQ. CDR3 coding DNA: TGCGCCAGCAGCATCCGTCCCTACCCAGATTCCTACGAGCAGTACTTC. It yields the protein CASSIRPYPDSYEQYF.